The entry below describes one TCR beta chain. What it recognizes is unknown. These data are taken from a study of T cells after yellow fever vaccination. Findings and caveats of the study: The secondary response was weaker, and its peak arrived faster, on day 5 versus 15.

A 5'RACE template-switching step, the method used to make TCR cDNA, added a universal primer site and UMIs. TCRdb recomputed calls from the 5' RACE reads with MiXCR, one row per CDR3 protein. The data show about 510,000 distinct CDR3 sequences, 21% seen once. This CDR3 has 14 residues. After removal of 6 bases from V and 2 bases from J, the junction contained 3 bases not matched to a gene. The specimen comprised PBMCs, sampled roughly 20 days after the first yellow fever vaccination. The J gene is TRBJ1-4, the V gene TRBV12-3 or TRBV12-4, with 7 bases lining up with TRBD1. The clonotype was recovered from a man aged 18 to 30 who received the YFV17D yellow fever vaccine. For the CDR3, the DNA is TGTGCCAGCAGAACAGGGGTCACTAATGAAAAACTGTTTTTT. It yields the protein CASRTGVTNEKLFF.